The 27 T cell receptor beta chains given below trace back to one sample, sequenced in a study of T cells in localized non-small cell lung cancer. Sequenced by immunoSEQ multiplex PCR; TCRdb stores in-frame clones only, minus some. Here the sample spans about 30,000 clones, about nine tenths being singletons. Sequencing used PBMCs, obtained before any cancer treatment. Receptors were obtained from a man aged 40 to 70 with stage II lung adenocarcinoma.

The rearrangement links TRBV7-3 to TRBJ2-3, with a possible D match to TRBD2 (7 bases). V lost 5 bases and J 6 bases, leaving 21 bases between the germline ends. The CDR3 sequence is 16 residues long. CDR1 SGHTA and CDR2 FQGTGA come from the germline V gene. This chain's CDR3 is CASSILGPAGADTQYF. The CDR3 DNA reads as TGTGCCAGCAGCATCCTAGGCCCTGCGGGGGCCGATACGCAGTATTTT.

V gene TRBV19 combines with J gene TRBJ2-1, with a possible D match to TRBD2 (6 bases). V dropped 9 bases and J dropped 0 bases, with 15 bases sitting between them. Germline V gene data show CDR1 as LNHDA and CDR2 as SQIVND (reference sequence). CDR3 length: 15 amino acids. The chain's CDR3 is CASLARRSSYNEQFF. CDR3 nucleotides: TGTGCCAGCCTAGCGCGGAGGAGCTCCTACAATGAGCAGTTCTTC.

Turning to this clone: The conserved final phenylalanine or tryptophan is absent from the CDR3, which likely points to a read error. The V gene is TRBV7-2, the J gene TRBJ1-1, with D possibly matching TRBD1 (6 bases). V lost 2 bases to trimming and J lost 0 bases, with 13 bases between them. Germline values: CDR1 SGHTA, CDR2 FQGNSA. CDR3 length: 16 residues. The CDR3 nucleotides read TGTGCCAGCAGCTTATCTGGGGGCCTGATGAACACTGAAGCTTTCCTT. This encodes CASSLSGGLMNTEAFL.

The rearrangement links TRBV18 to TRBJ1-3; perhaps TRBD1 as D (5 bases). Trimming stripped 8 bases from V and 4 bases from J, with 18 bases between. In germline, CDR1 is KGHSH, CDR2 LQKENI. This CDR3 has 15 residues. The CDR3 DNA reads as TGTGCCAGCGGGCGCCAGGGCGTATCGGGAAACACCATATATTTT. It translates to CASGRQGVSGNTIYF. Filled out from reference TRBV18 and TRBJ1-3, the complete variable domain reads NAGVMQNPRHLVRRRGQEARLRCSPMKGHSHVYWYRQLPEEGLKFMVYLQKENIIDESGMPKERFSAEFPKEGPSILRIQQVVRGDSAAYFCASGRQGVSGNTIYFGEGSWLTVV.

This clone was seen once. The J gene is TRBJ1-2, the V gene TRBV6-5; TRBD1 agrees at 7 bases. V gave up 0 bases and J gave up 4 bases; unmatched junction bases: 8. The CDR3 sequence is 16 residues long. CDR1 MNHEY and CDR2 SVGAGI come from the germline V gene. The CDR3 nucleotides are TGTGCCAGCAGTTACTCCAGGGGACAGTTCCTCTATGGCTACACCTTC. It encodes CASSYSRGQFLYGYTF.

V and J are TRBV19 and TRBJ1-2, with 10 bases that match TRBD1. This CDR3 spans 14 amino acids. The germline V gene has CDR1 LNHDA and CDR2 SQIVND (reference sequence). J was trimmed by 8 bases and V by 3 bases; bases with no gene match: 6. The CDR3 DNA sequence: TGTGCCAGTAGTATTATCGGGACAGGGGCGGGCTACACCTTC. Its protein is CASSIIGTGAGYTF.

J is TRBJ2-3 and V is TRBV28, with TRBD1 as a possible D gene (5 bases). Trimming took off 8 bases at V and 5 bases at J, with 20 bases between the two ends. CDR3 length: 15 amino acids. Germline CDR1 and CDR2: MDHEN and SYDVKM. The CDR3 loop reads CASGLSVTDRDTQYF. Here the CDR3 DNA reads TGTGCCAGCGGCCTGAGCGTCACAGACAGAGATACGCAGTATTTT. Drawing the rest from reference TRBV28 and TRBJ2-3, the complete variable domain is DVKVTQSSRYLVKRTGEKVFLECVQDMDHENMFWYRQDPGLGLRLIYFSYDVKMKEKGDIPEGYSVSREKKERFSLILESASTNQTSMYLCASGLSVTDRDTQYFGPGTRLTVL.

The genes are TRBV28 and TRBJ2-1; 8 nucleotides match TRBD1. The CDR3 totals 16 residues. V dropped 7 bases and J dropped 0; count of bases not matched to a gene: 8. Germline lookup yields CDR1 MDHEN and CDR2 SYDVKM. The CDR3 DNA sequence: TGTGCCAGCACCCTTAACAGGGGGAGCTCCTACAATGAGCAGTTCTTC. Encoded protein: CASTLNRGSSYNEQFF.

This sequence joins TRBV14 and TRBJ2-3; D remains ambiguous. CDR1 and CDR2 (germline): SGHDN, FVKESK. This CDR3 has 17 amino acids. Trimming pared 3 bases from V and 4 bases from J, leaving 20 bases between. The CDR3 here is CASSHLKDPRVPDTQYF. CDR3 in DNA: TGTGCCAGCAGCCATCTAAAGGACCCTAGGGTGCCAGATACGCAGTATTTT.

The chain combines TRBV7-2 with TRBJ1-5, with D maybe TRBD1 (6 bases). This CDR3 has 14 amino acids. Germline CDR1 is SGHTA and CDR2 is FQGNSA. Trimming stripped 5 bases from V and 7 bases from J, with 15 bases between. CDR3 sequence: CASSLGGGRQPQHF. CDR3 DNA sequence: TGTGCCAGCAGCCTAGGCGGGGGGCGGCAGCCCCAGCATTTT.

The rearrangement joins TRBV9 to TRBJ2-3, with 8 bases fitting TRBD2. Per germline, CDR1 SGDLS and CDR2 YYNGEE. J lost 5 bases, V lost 2 bases, and 13 bases had no gene match. The CDR3 covers 17 residues. CDR3 residues: CASSVGAGVIVGDTQYF. The CDR3, as DNA: TGTGCCAGCAGCGTTGGAGCGGGAGTAATAGTAGGAGATACGCAGTATTTT.

This clone was counted a single time. The chain recombines TRBV2 with TRBJ2-3; 8 bases map to TRBD1. Germline CDR1 reads SNHLY; CDR2 reads FYNNEI. The CDR3 is 12 amino acids. V was pared by 6 bases and J by 8 bases, with 4 bases of the junction left unmatched. The CDR3 nucleotides read TGTGCCAGCAGCGGACAGGGATCTACGCAGTATTTT. It codes for CASSGQGSTQYF.

The CDR3: CAPPSLIPDATNEKLFF. In DNA, the CDR3 is TGTGCCCCTCCGTCCTTAATTCCAGATGCAACTAATGAAAAACTGTTTTTT. The rearrangement joins TRBV7-8 to TRBJ1-4; D unresolved. This CDR3 comprises 17 residues. Trimming removed 11 bases from V and 0 bases from J, with 22 bases in between. The germline V gene has CDR1 SGHVS and CDR2 FQNEAQ.

The genes are TRBV28 and TRBJ1-1; D is undetermined. Germline lookup yields CDR1 MDHEN and CDR2 SYDVKM. Trimming pared 4 bases from V and 5 bases from J, leaving 17 bases between. The CDR3 sequence is 15 residues long. The CDR3 nucleotides are TGTGCCAGCAGTTCATTAGGAGGGATCGGGACTGAAGCTTTCTTT. Protein sequence: CASSSLGGIGTEAFF. Based on the CDR3 plus reference TRBV28 and TRBJ1-1, the full variable domain is DVKVTQSSRYLVKRTGEKVFLECVQDMDHENMFWYRQDPGLGLRLIYFSYDVKMKEKGDIPEGYSVSREKKERFSLILESASTNQTSMYLCASSSLGGIGTEAFFGQGTRLTVV.

DNA for the CDR3: TGTGCCAGCAGCTTACGGGGGCGCGAGCAGTACTTC. This translates into CASSLRGREQYF. This chain links TRBV7-9 with TRBJ2-7; D might be TRBD1 or TRBD2, each matching 6 bases. Germline V gives CDR1 SEHNR, CDR2 FQNEAQ (reference sequence). The CDR3 has 12 residues. V dropped 2 bases and J dropped 6 bases, with 8 bases sitting between them.

This rearrangement joins TRBV2 to TRBJ2-2; the D is unclear. Germline CDR1 is SNHLY and CDR2 is FYNNEI. V was trimmed by 6 bases and J by 0 bases, leaving 2 bases between them. The CDR3 extends over 12 amino acids. CDR3 residues: CASRPNTGELFF. The CDR3 DNA is TGTGCCAGCAGACCGAACACCGGGGAGCTGTTTTTT. Full variable domain (remainder filled in from reference TRBV2 and TRBJ2-2): EPEVTQTPSHQVTQMGQEVILRCVPISNHLYFYWYRQILGQKVEFLVSFYNNEISEKSEIFDDQFSVERPDGSNFTLKIRSTKLEDSAMYFCASRPNTGELFFGEGSRLTVL.

The chain recombines TRBV18 with TRBJ1-1; possibly TRBD1 for D (5 bases). From germline, CDR1 is KGHSH and CDR2 LQKENI. The CDR3 spans 15 residues. V dropped 6 bases and J dropped 4 bases, with 18 bases sitting between them. The CDR3 coding sequence is TGTGCCAGCTCCCGCAACCAGGGTCGGAGCACTGAAGCTTTCTTT. It codes for CASSRNQGRSTEAFF.

The V and J genes are TRBV6-5 and TRBJ2-7, with no clear D. The CDR3 has 11 residues. V lost 6 bases and J lost 5, with 8 bases in between. Per the germline V gene, CDR1 is MNHEY and CDR2 is SVGAGI. The CDR3 reads CASRNSHEQYF. CDR3 nucleotide sequence: TGTGCCAGCAGGAATTCGCACGAGCAGTACTTC.

About this clone itself: One end of the junction varies from germline; a read error may be responsible. The chain joins TRBV7-2 to TRBJ2-7; 8 bases line up with TRBD1. CDR1 SGHTA and CDR2 FQGNSA come from the germline V gene. The CDR3 totals 15 residues. DNA of the CDR3: TGTGCCAGCAGCCCCGGCGCAGGGGGCTCCCACGAGCAGTACTTC. It yields the protein CASSPGAGGSHEQYF.

This sequence joins TRBV18 and TRBJ2-1; a possible D gene is TRBD2 (5 bases). Germline CDR1 KGHSH, CDR2 LQKENI. Trimming shortened V by 6 bases and J by 0 bases, and 12 bases separated the two germline ends. This CDR3 has 15 amino acids. CDR3 nucleotides: TGTGCCAGCTCTCCGGGGTTCAGCTCCTACAATGAGCAGTTCTTC. Its protein product is CASSPGFSSYNEQFF.

The chain couples TRBV19 to TRBJ1-2, with D unresolved. Deletions cut 7 bases from V and 0 bases from J, with 12 bases between. This CDR3 contains 14 residues. Germline values: CDR1 LNHDA, CDR2 SQIVND (reference sequence). The CDR3 DNA is TGTGCCAGTACAATGCCCGGGGCTAACTATGGCTACACCTTC. As protein: CASTMPGANYGYTF.

This clone was seen a single time. CDR3 nucleotides: TGTGCCAGCAGCCCACCACAGGGTTACAATGAGCAGTTCTTC. This sequence encodes CASSPPQGYNEQFF. The chain carries TRBV7-9 and TRBJ2-1, with D possibly TRBD1 on 6 matching bases. The CDR3 sequence is 14 residues long. Germline assignment: CDR1 SEHNR and CDR2 FQNEAQ (reference sequence). Deletions cut 5 bases from V and 4 bases from J, with 12 bases between.

The chain links TRBV11-2 to TRBJ1-2, with TRBD1 matching over 7 bases. The V and J ends lost 4 bases and 8 bases, in that order; junction bases with no gene match: 4. CDR3 size: 12 residues. CDR1 and CDR2 from the germline V gene are SGHAT and FQNNGV. CDR3 in amino acids: CASSSWGQGYTF. CDR3 coding DNA: TGTGCCAGCAGCTCTTGGGGACAGGGCTACACCTTC.

V is TRBV9 and J is TRBJ2-7; D tentatively reads TRBD1 or TRBD2 (6 bases each). V dropped 0 bases and J dropped 7 bases, with 20 bases sitting between them. Germline CDR1 SGDLS, CDR2 YYNGEE. The CDR3 runs 16 residues. CDR3 DNA: TGTGCCAGCAGCGTAGCTTCGGGGGCGATGTACGTAGAGCAGTACTTC. Translating gives CASSVASGAMYVEQYF.

V is TRBV29-1 and J is TRBJ1-1; D is uncertain. There are 14 residues in the CDR3. Germline lookup yields CDR1 SQVTM and CDR2 ANQGSEA. The ends were cut back, 5 bases at V and 8 bases at J, with 21 bases in the middle. The CDR3 reads CSVLQQIPFREAFF. The CDR3 nucleotides read TGCAGCGTTCTTCAACAAATCCCCTTTCGGGAAGCTTTCTTT. Full variable domain (outside the CDR3, taken from reference TRBV29-1 and TRBJ1-1): SAVISQKPSRDICQRGTSLTIQCQVDSQVTMMFWYRQQPGQSLTLIATANQGSEATYESGFVIDKFPISRPNLTFSTLTVSNMSPEDSSIYLCSVLQQIPFREAFFGQGTRLTVV.

The chain joins TRBV7-2 to TRBJ2-7; no clear D. The V gene lost 1 base and the J gene lost 0 bases, with 10 bases spanning the gap. From germline, CDR1 is SGHTA and CDR2 FQGNSA. This CDR3 has 15 amino acids. The CDR3 coding sequence is TGTGCCAGCAGCTTAGTTGTACAGAGCTCCTACGAGCAGTACTTC. Protein sequence: CASSLVVQSSYEQYF.

The genes are TRBV28 and TRBJ2-1, with D hard to call. Trimming took off 3 bases at V and 8 bases at J, with 8 bases between the two ends. The length of the CDR3 is 12 residues. The germline gives CDR1 MDHEN, CDR2 SYDVKM. The CDR3 sequence: CASSFMSYEQFF. The DNA of the CDR3 is TGTGCCAGCAGTTTTATGTCCTATGAGCAGTTCTTC.